Following are 5 T cell receptor beta chains from one sample sequenced in a study of T cell repertoires in cytomegalovirus infection. TCRdb re-derived calls from the reads in MiXCR, one entry per CDR3 protein. The sample shows about 920,000 distinct CDR3 sequences, less than 40% of them seen only once. For these receptors, no antigen is known. The sequencing here drew on cultured CD8+ T cells from PBMCs, taken from culture after CMV antigen stimulation. These receptors came from a human donor in good health (CMV status not recorded). Some clones in this sample may be carry-over from other donors' samples.

This clonotype was detected many times. V gene TRBV6-5 combines with J gene TRBJ1-3; TRBD1 aligns across 7 bases. CDR3 length: 17 residues. Trimming at V came to 2 bases and at J to 0 bases, leaving 7 bases not matched to a gene. Per germline, CDR1 MNHEY and CDR2 SVGAGI. CDR3 loop: CASSYGPQGNSGNTIYF. CDR3 nucleotide sequence: TGTGCCAGCAGTTACGGCCCACAGGGGAACTCTGGAAACACCATATATTTT.

This clonotype showed up just once. The chain carries TRBV27 and TRBJ1-2, with unresolved D. This CDR3 has 16 residues. V dropped 2 bases and J dropped 4 bases, with 17 bases sitting between them. Germline lookup yields CDR1 MNHEY and CDR2 SMNVEV (reference sequence). The DNA of the CDR3 is TGTGCCAGCAGTTTAACCGGGAGCTGGGCGTCCTATGGCTACACCTTC. Its translation is CASSLTGSWASYGYTF.

This clonotype has just a few counts. The chain is built from TRBV12-5 and TRBJ1-1, with TRBD1 identical over 7 bases. Looked up from germline, CDR1 is LGHNT and CDR2 is FRNRAP. J gave up 1 base and V 7 bases, and 6 bases lay outside the gene matches. The length of the CDR3 is 14 residues. CDR3 coding DNA: TGTGCTAGTGACCTGACAGGGAGGAACACTGAAGCTTTCTTT. It is translated as CASDLTGRNTEAFF.

This clonotype was counted between two and nine times. V gene TRBV12-3 or TRBV12-4 combines with J gene TRBJ1-1, with D maybe TRBD1 (6 bases). The germline V and J ends were trimmed by 5 bases and 6 bases, with 16 bases remaining between them. The CDR3 spans 14 residues. CDR3 residues: CASSNTGMVAEAFF. DNA of the CDR3: TGTGCCAGCAGTAACACAGGGATGGTTGCTGAAGCTTTCTTT.

The chain combines TRBV29-1 with TRBJ1-1, with D perhaps TRBD1 (5 bases). CDR3 length: 17 residues. The V end lost 0 bases, the J end lost 4 bases, and 21 bases lay between the germline ends. Germline CDR1 SQVTM, CDR2 ANQGSEA. CDR3 protein: CSVEDLSWGGGGTEAFF. The DNA for the CDR3 is TGCAGCGTTGAAGATCTTTCGTGGGGTGGTGGGGGCACTGAAGCTTTCTTT.